Sequencing of this TCR beta chain was carried out in a study of response to subunit inactivated influenza vaccine (dated by TCRdb to about 2018). Regarding the complete study: To follow how T cells responded to a trivalent subunit inactivated influenza vaccine, the researchers relied on deep quantitative profiling of the T cell receptor repertoire.

The full study reports these points: According to the authors, only a limited number of new T cells may be recruited by each seasonal influenza vaccination.

This clonotype has just a few counts. Which antigen it targets is not known. Nothing much larger sits one base from this clone, and base qualities are not available. Read against the paper, the sample's time point label means: 45 to 55 days after influenza vaccine administration. The library was produced with RT-PCR. Sequencing instrument: Illumina HiSeq 2500. Using fastp trimming at Q25 and MiXCR clonotype assembly, TCRdb reanalyzed the public sequencing data and kept in-frame beta chains. Rows matching on CDR3 protein sequence are summarized as one entry with the most common DNA and genes. The sample table contains under 200,000 distinct CDR3 sequences; only one count was recorded for around 9.9% of them. The ten largest make up about an eighth of the sample. This TCR was recovered from a man aged 45-65 years who received an inactivated influenza vaccine. Donor details come from another sample of the same person, matched by shared clones. The sample here was non-naive T cells sorted from PBMCs, taken 35 to 45 days after vaccination. This specimen's cell subset or site label, per the study, means: memory T cell fraction.

The sequence in DNA is TGTGCCAGCAGTTTAGGGGACAGGGGGAGAGAAAAACTGTTTTTT. This encodes CASSLGDRGREKLFF. The chain was built from TRBV12-3 or TRBV12-4 and TRBJ1-4, with TRBD1 identical over 11 junction bases. The CDR3 contains 15 residues, cysteine and phenylalanine counted. The sequence is cut down to CDR3 DNA, 45 bases in frame from base 1. Germline trimming: 1 base from V, 8 bases from J; junction bases outside gene matches: 3.